Presented here are 2 T cell receptor beta chains from one specimen sequenced in a study of blood T cell repertoires in COVID-19 (TCRdb year 2020). The receptor library was made with the immunoSEQ multiplex PCR assay. This immuneACCESS table, as held by TCRdb, lists in-frame sequences with V and J called but not all clones. Of the missing ones, under half trace to an unresolved V gene in checked studies; the others have no known cause. This sample holds roughly 260,000 clones; about 87% were observed only once. Roughly 4% of the sample belongs to the ten largest clones. Sequenced input: peripheral blood. The receptors derive from a man aged 55 to 69 who had recovered from COVID-19.

The rearrangement uses TRBV11-2 and TRBJ2-5, with TRBD1 identical over 8 bases. Per germline, CDR1 SGHAT and CDR2 FQNNGV. Trimming took 3 bases from V and 4 from J; bases not matched to a gene: 13. This CDR3 has 17 amino acids. In DNA, the CDR3 is TGTGCCAGCAGCTTCATTTCCCGCGGCAGGGGGCTAGAGACCCAGTACTTC. Amino acids: CASSFISRGRGLETQYF. The whole variable domain, filled in from reference TRBV11-2 and TRBJ2-5, reads EAGVAQSPRYKIIEKRQSVAFWCNPISGHATLYWYQQILGQGPKLLIQFQNNGVVDDSQLPKDRFSAERLKGVDSTLKIQPAKLEDSAVYLCASSFISRGRGLETQYFGPGTRLLVL.

The genes are TRBV10-3 and TRBJ2-1, with D unresolved. Germline V gene sequence: CDR1 ENHRY, CDR2 SYGVKD. The CDR3 consists of 11 residues. V lost 4 bases and J 6 bases, leaving 4 bases between the germline ends. The CDR3 loop is CAISASNEQFF. CDR3 nucleotides: TGTGCCATCAGTGCCTCCAATGAGCAGTTCTTC.